This passage covers 12 T cell receptor beta chains from one sample sequenced in a study of chemoradiotherapy in HPV16-positive cancers. Repertoires were generated with immunoSEQ multiplex PCR, while TCRdb's copy carries only in-frame clones and drops some. The repertoire has roughly 9,300 clones, roughly 82% of them found once; the top ten carry under 3%. The source material was blood, sampled from a patient who underwent chemoradiotherapy. These receptors were obtained from a human donor with HPV-associated anogenital cancer.

This clone was detected a few times. The V gene is TRBV7-9, the J gene TRBJ2-2; D is unclear. The CDR3 contains 14 residues. Trimming left V 1 base short and J 4 bases short, with 7 bases between. Germline lookup yields CDR1 SEHNR and CDR2 FQNEAQ (reference sequence). CDR3 region: CASSLVGSTGELFF. CDR3 DNA: TGTGCCAGCAGCTTAGTGGGGTCCACCGGGGAGCTGTTTTTT.

This chain links TRBV9 with TRBJ2-5; D is perhaps TRBD1 (6 bases). V was cut by 4 bases and J by 4 bases, with 17 bases left in between. The CDR3 sequence is 15 residues long. CDR1 is SGDLS, CDR2 YYNGEE, per germline. As DNA, the CDR3 is TGTGCCAGCAGCCCGGAGAGGACAGCCCTAGAGACCCAGTACTTC. This sequence encodes CASSPERTALETQYF.

The gene calls are TRBV7-8 and TRBJ1-5; no reliable D call. The CDR3 contains 12 residues. In germline, CDR1 is SGHVS, CDR2 FQNEAQ. V was pared by 5 bases and J by 9 bases, with 11 bases between. DNA for the CDR3: TGTGCCAGCAGCCCTCAACTAGGGCCCCAGCATTTT. It is translated as CASSPQLGPQHF.

The genes are TRBV5-4 and TRBJ1-3, with D unclear. The CDR3 is 13 amino acids. V lost 4 bases and J 1 base, leaving 6 bases between the germline ends. Germline values: CDR1 SGHNT, CDR2 YYREEE (reference sequence). CDR3 sequence: CASSLRSGNTIYF. The CDR3 region has the DNA TGTGCCAGCAGCCTCCGGTCTGGAAACACCATATATTTT. Full variable domain (outside the CDR3, taken from reference TRBV5-4 and TRBJ1-3): ETGVTQSPTHLIKTRGQQVTLRCSSQSGHNTVSWYQQALGQGPQFIFQYYREEENGRGNFPPRFSGLQFPNYSSELNVNALELDDSALYLCASSLRSGNTIYFGEGSWLTVV.

The chain combines TRBV5-1 with TRBJ2-7; D may match TRBD1 or TRBD2 (5 bases each). V lost 0 bases to trimming and J lost 5 bases, with 9 bases between them. Germline V CDR1 and CDR2: SGHRS, YFSETQ. There are 13 residues in the CDR3. The CDR3 sequence: CASSLGGVNEQYF. Written as DNA, the CDR3 is TGCGCCAGCAGCTTGGGAGGGGTTAACGAGCAGTACTTC.

This clone was counted a single time. The gene calls are TRBV7-2 and TRBJ2-1; TRBD2 aligns across 7 bases. The ends lost 3 bases at V and 5 bases at J; junction bases unmatched: 10. Germline CDR1 is SGHTA and CDR2 is FQGNSA. The CDR3 runs to 16 residues. The CDR3 DNA reads as TGTGCCAGCAGCTTTGGGGGGACTACCAAGAACAATGAGCAGTTCTTC. Its protein product is CASSFGGTTKNNEQFF.

This chain connects TRBV19 to TRBJ2-1; 7 nucleotides line up with TRBD1. With V trimmed by 1 base and J by 4 bases, 4 bases remained unmatched. Germline loops: CDR1 LNHDA, CDR2 SQIVND (reference sequence). This CDR3 is built from 15 residues. The CDR3 is CASSIGTGVYNEQFF. The DNA of the CDR3 is TGTGCCAGTAGTATAGGGACAGGAGTATACAATGAGCAGTTCTTC.

V usage is TRBV5-5 and J usage is TRBJ1-2; D call uncertain. The CDR3 sequence is 18 residues long. Germline CDR1 is SGHKS and CDR2 is YYEKEE (reference sequence). Trimming cost V 0 bases and J 3 bases, with 21 bases left between them. The CDR3 region has the DNA TGTGCCAGCAGCTTGGATCCCCAACGACCGACTTGGGACTATGGCTACACCTTC. Translation gives CASSLDPQRPTWDYGYTF.

The chain employs TRBV7-3 and TRBJ2-7, with D possibly TRBD2 on 5 matching bases. The germline CDR1 and CDR2 sequences are SGHTA and FQGTGA. The CDR3 spans 14 residues. V was pared by 5 bases and J by 3 bases, with 14 bases between. CDR3 region: CASSPSRGDYEQYF. The CDR3 nucleotides read TGTGCCAGCAGCCCGAGTCGGGGAGACTACGAGCAGTACTTC.

The chain links TRBV9 to TRBJ2-2; D is uncertain. Germline loops: CDR1 SGDLS, CDR2 YYNGEE. Trimming removed 1 base at V and 6 bases at J, with 4 bases between. The CDR3 length is 12 residues. CDR3 nucleotides: TGTGCCAGCAGCGTAACCCCCGGGGAGCTGTTTTTT. This translates into CASSVTPGELFF. Drawing the rest from reference TRBV9 and TRBJ2-2, the complete variable domain is DSGVTQTPKHLITATGQRVTLRCSPRSGDLSVYWYQQSLDQGLQFLIQYYNGEERAKGNILERFSAQQFPDLHSELNLSSLELGDSALYFCASSVTPGELFFGEGSRLTVL.

This clone was recorded a few times. The chain carries TRBV18 and TRBJ1-4, with TRBD1 as a possible D gene (6 bases). The CDR3 totals 18 residues. V lost 3 bases, J lost 2 bases, and 19 bases lay in between. Germline-derived CDR1 and CDR2 are KGHSH and LQKENI. CDR3 protein: CASSPRNFAGATNEKLFF. The CDR3 nucleotides are TGTGCCAGCTCACCTAGGAATTTCGCAGGGGCCACTAATGAAAAACTGTTTTTT.

V gene TRBV7-3 combines with J gene TRBJ2-3; no reliable D call. The V end lost 4 bases, the J end lost 2 bases, and 7 bases lay between the germline ends. CDR1 and CDR2 (germline): SGHTA, FQGTGA. The CDR3 totals 13 residues. In nucleotides, the CDR3 is TGTGCCAGCAGCTCCTCCTACACAGATACGCAGTATTTT. Its translation is CASSSSYTDTQYF.